This is a list of T cell receptor beta chains from one sample in a study of blood T cell repertoires in COVID-19. Clones were sequenced by immunoSEQ multiplex PCR, and TCRdb holds only the in-frame ones, with some missing. The sample has 350,000 to 450,000 clones, around 87% seen once. Sequences were obtained from peripheral blood. The receptor source for this set is an older woman with COVID-19, enrolled during active disease. CDR3s include the opening cysteine and the closing phenylalanine or tryptophan. D genes are given only for firm matches. The size of a clone is reported for some rows only, either as once, few or many, or as a class for expanded clones.

V	size	J	D	DNA	CDR3
TRBV27	.	TRBJ2-2	.	TGTGCCAGCAGTCAGAACACCGGGGAGCTGTTTTTT	CASSQNTGELFF
TRBV6-5	.	TRBJ1-5	TRBD1	TGTGCCAGCAGCGACGGACAGGGCAATCAGCCCCAGCATTTT	CASSDGQGNQPQHF
TRBV19	.	TRBJ2-1	.	TGTGCCAGTAGTATATCTCGGGGGACCTACAATGAGCAGTTCTTC	CASSISRGTYNEQFF
TRBV25-1	.	TRBJ1-4	.	TGTGCCAGCCCGGGGGGGCCCGGGACGGGCGAAAAACTGTTTTTT	CASPGGPGTGEKLFF
TRBV30	.	TRBJ1-6	.	TGTGCCTGGAGTCTTGGGGCAGTTGCTAATTCACCCCTCCACTTT	CAWSLGAVANSPLHF
TRBV27	.	TRBJ2-1	TRBD2	TGTGCCAGCAGTTTGGCTAGCGGGGCTTACAATGAGCAGTTCTTC	CASSLASGAYNEQFF
TRBV19	.	TRBJ1-1	.	TGTGCCAGTAGTATAGTACCTTCCGAGACTGAAGCTTTCTTT	CASSIVPSETEAFF
TRBV19	.	TRBJ1-3	.	TGTGCCAGTAAGGGGTCCTCTGGAAACACCATATATTTT	CASKGSSGNTIYF
TRBV30	.	TRBJ1-5	.	TGTGCCTGGAGTGTTGGCCAGGGTACCGTGCCCCAGCATTTT	CAWSVGQGTVPQHF
TRBV6-5	.	TRBJ2-3	TRBD2	TGTGCCAGCAGCAGAGCGGGGGGCAGGGGGGATACGCAGTATTTT	CASSRAGGRGDTQYF
TRBV27	.	TRBJ1-5	.	TGTGCCAGCAGTTTATCGGCCCGGGAAGGTAGGAATCAGCCCCAGCATTTT	CASSLSAREGRNQPQHF
TRBV7-7	.	TRBJ2-1	.	TGTGCCAGCAGCTTTGAGGCGGGGGCTGCAACGGAGCAGTTCTTC	CASSFEAGAATEQFF
TRBV28	.	TRBJ2-1	.	TGTGCCAGCAGGCGGGGAAACAATGAGCAGTTCTTC	CASRRGNNEQFF
TRBV19	once	TRBJ1-5	.	TGTGCCAGTAGTAAGTGGCAGACAAATCAGCCCCAGCATTTT	CASSKWQTNQPQHF
TRBV5-1	.	TRBJ2-2	TRBD1	TGCGCCAGCAGCTTGCCTACCTCAGGGGGCGCGGGCACCGGGGAGCTGTTTTTT	CASSLPTSGGAGTGELFF
TRBV27	.	TRBJ1-1	.	TGTGCCAGCAGTTATAGCCAGAACACTGAAGCTTTCTTT	CASSYSQNTEAFF
TRBV7-6	.	TRBJ1-2	.	TGTGCCAGCAGCTTAGGAGCGGCCCGCCGGCTCTATGGCTACACCTTC	CASSLGAARRLYGYTF
TRBV7-8	few	TRBJ1-5	.	TGTGCCAGCAGCAGAGCAGGGGTCAATCAGCCCCAGCATTTT	CASSRAGVNQPQHF
TRBV28	.	TRBJ1-4	.	TGTGCCAGCAGATTCCCCGGGGAGACCGGGGTGTTTTTT	CASRFPGETGVFF
TRBV3-1/TRBV3-2	.	TRBJ1-2	.	TGTGCCAGCAGCCAAGATCATGCCACGGTGAACTATGGCTACACCTTC	CASSQDHATVNYGYTF
TRBV6-5	.	TRBJ1-3	.	TGTGCCAGCAAACCCCCCGGGGGTGCTGGAAACACCATATATTTT	CASKPPGGAGNTIYF
TRBV3-1/TRBV3-2	few	TRBJ2-3	.	TGTGCCAGCAGCCAGTTAACTCCAGATACGCAGTATTTT	CASSQLTPDTQYF
TRBV10-3	.	TRBJ1-1	TRBD1	TGTGCCATCAGTGAGGGGGGACAGGGGGCAACTTCGGCGAACACTGAAGCTTTCTTT	CAISEGGQGATSANTEAFF
TRBV28	once	TRBJ1-3	.	TGTGCCAGCAGTCCTCTATCGGGGTCTGGAAACACCATATATTTT	CASSPLSGSGNTIYF
TRBV11-2	.	TRBJ2-5	.	TGTGCCAGCAGCTTACTAGAGACCCAGTACTTC	CASSLLETQYF
TRBV6-1	.	TRBJ2-7	.	TGTGCCAGCAGTGAGTCCACTTACGAGCAGTACTTC	CASSESTYEQYF
TRBV5-1	.	TRBJ2-7	TRBD1	TGCGCCAGCAGCTCCTACGGGACAGGGGTCTACGAGCAGTACTTC	CASSSYGTGVYEQYF
TRBV7-3	.	TRBJ2-1	TRBD1	TGTGCCAGCCGAACAGGGGGCGGTGAGCAGTTCTTC	CASRTGGGEQFF
TRBV27	.	TRBJ2-7	.	TGTGCCAGCAGTTCCCTATACGAGCAGTACTTC	CASSSLYEQYF
TRBV15	.	TRBJ2-5	.	TGTGCCACCAGCAGAGATCGGACACTGGGGGAGACCCAGTACTTC	CATSRDRTLGETQYF
TRBV11-3	.	TRBJ2-2	.	TGTGCCAGCAGCTACCAGGAGGCCACCGGGGAGCTGTTTTTT	CASSYQEATGELFF
TRBV5-5	few	TRBJ1-1	.	TGTGCCAGCAGCTTGGACCCGAGAAACACTGAAGCTTTCTTT	CASSLDPRNTEAFF
TRBV3-1/TRBV3-2	.	TRBJ1-2	.	TGTGCCAGCAGCGCTCAGGGATTTCGTGACTATGGCTACACCTTC	CASSAQGFRDYGYTF
TRBV5-1	.	TRBJ1-4	.	TGCGCCAGCAGCTCGACAGCGTCTAATGAAAAACTGTTTTTT	CASSSTASNEKLFF